Below, one TCR beta chain is given with its context. The CDR3 has 15 residues. Trimming took 8 bases from V and 1 from J, leaving 18 bases between them. Germline CDR1 reads SGHNT; CDR2 reads YYREEE (reference sequence). In the original workflow: Scientists estimated how many nucleated cells there were by amplifying reference gene primers. Clones were read by immunoSEQ multiplex PCR, and TCRdb kept only the in-frame ones, dropping some. The V and J calls and clone size come from that table; D and trimming were worked out from the DNA. The sample records roughly 100,000 clones, about three quarters being singletons. These data originate in a study of blood T cell repertoires in COVID-19. Study in general: Acute and convalescent COVID-19 specimens originated in the United States, Italy and Spain. Nucleic acid was either cDNA or gDNA, and it came from T cells, B-cell-depleted T cells, or PBMCs.

The chain links TRBV5-4 to TRBJ2-5; maybe TRBD1 (6 bases). The receptor was derived from a man aged 80 or over with acute or convalescent COVID-19. Sequences were obtained from peripheral blood. The CDR3 coding sequence is TGTGCCAGTCGACAAGGCCGGGACATCCAAGAGACCCAGTACTTC. Its translation is CASRQGRDIQETQYF.